This is a list of T cell receptor beta chains from one sample in a study of T cell responses to AZD1222 COVID-19 vaccine. The table came from immunoSEQ multiplex PCR; TCRdb's copy has only in-frame clones and leaves some out. The sample lists 89,000 or so clones, 80% to 90% seen once, with 6% to 9% in the top ten. The source material was peripheral blood, sampled on day 0 of AZD1222 vaccination. These receptors all come from an adult in good health. CDR3s include the opening cysteine and the closing phenylalanine or tryptophan. The order of the fields is V gene, clone size, J gene, D gene, CDR3 DNA, CDR3 protein. D genes are given only for firm matches. Size is omitted from some rows. Given values are once, few, many or a class for expanded clones.

v_call: TRBV5-6
clone_size: NA
j_call: TRBJ1-2
d_call: NA
cdr3_nt: TGTGCCAGCAGCTCCCCCCTCCGGCAGGAAAACTATGGCTACACCTTC
cdr3_aa: CASSSPLRQENYGYTF

v_call: TRBV23-1
clone_size: NA
j_call: TRBJ2-7
d_call: NA
cdr3_nt: TGCGCCAGCAGTCAATCCGCCCCCGGGCAGCGCTACGAGCAGTACTTC
cdr3_aa: CASSQSAPGQRYEQYF

v_call: TRBV19
clone_size: NA
j_call: TRBJ2-1
d_call: TRBD2
cdr3_nt: TGTGCCAGTAGTGCCGGGACTAGCGGGAGGAATGAGCAGTTCTTC
cdr3_aa: CASSAGTSGRNEQFF

v_call: TRBV28
clone_size: once
j_call: TRBJ2-1
d_call: TRBD2
cdr3_nt: TGTGCCAGCAGGACCCCGGGACTAGTATTCTTC
cdr3_aa: CASRTPGLVFF

v_call: TRBV7-2
clone_size: NA
j_call: TRBJ2-7
d_call: TRBD1
cdr3_nt: TGTGCCAGCCGAAACAAACTCCGGGACAGCCTTTACGAGCAGTACTTC
cdr3_aa: CASRNKLRDSLYEQYF

v_call: TRBV7-9
clone_size: NA
j_call: TRBJ2-5
d_call: NA
cdr3_nt: TGTGCCAGCAGCTCCAGTTCGGAGACCCAGTACTTC
cdr3_aa: CASSSSSETQYF

v_call: TRBV3-1/TRBV3-2
clone_size: NA
j_call: TRBJ2-5
d_call: TRBD2
cdr3_nt: TGTGCCAGCAGCCTCTCCCTCGGGACTAGCGGGAGAAAGACCCAGTACTTC
cdr3_aa: CASSLSLGTSGRKTQYF

v_call: TRBV18
clone_size: NA
j_call: TRBJ1-5
d_call: NA
cdr3_nt: TGTGCCAGCTCACCATCAGGGTTGCCCAACAATCAGCCCCAGCATTTT
cdr3_aa: CASSPSGLPNNQPQHF

v_call: TRBV5-6
clone_size: NA
j_call: TRBJ1-2
d_call: NA
cdr3_nt: TGTGCCAGCAGCTCCATGGGGCTGGATGGCTACACCTTC
cdr3_aa: CASSSMGLDGYTF

v_call: TRBV10-3
clone_size: NA
j_call: TRBJ2-7
d_call: NA
cdr3_nt: TGTGCCATCAGTCTGACTAAATCCTACGAGCAGTACTTC
cdr3_aa: CAISLTKSYEQYF

v_call: TRBV2
clone_size: NA
j_call: TRBJ2-1
d_call: NA
cdr3_nt: TGTGCCAGCAGCCCCCGGATGGTCGCCTACAATGAGCAGTTCTTC
cdr3_aa: CASSPRMVAYNEQFF

v_call: TRBV27
clone_size: NA
j_call: TRBJ1-1
d_call: NA
cdr3_nt: TGTGCCAGCAGTTTATCTAGGGTGAACACTGAAGCTTTCTTT
cdr3_aa: CASSLSRVNTEAFF

v_call: TRBV5-1
clone_size: once
j_call: TRBJ2-5
d_call: TRBD2
cdr3_nt: TGCGCCAGCAGCTTGGATATAGCGGGAGCCCGGGAGACCCAGTACTTC
cdr3_aa: CASSLDIAGARETQYF

v_call: TRBV24-1
clone_size: NA
j_call: TRBJ1-5
d_call: NA
cdr3_nt: TGTGCCACCAGTCTGGGCAGTTGGCAGCCCCAGCATTTT
cdr3_aa: CATSLGSWQPQHF

v_call: TRBV9
clone_size: NA
j_call: TRBJ2-1
d_call: NA
cdr3_nt: TGTGCCAGCAGCGTGGAGGCCGGCTCGCCCTCCTACAATGAGCAGTTCTTC
cdr3_aa: CASSVEAGSPSYNEQFF

v_call: TRBV15
clone_size: NA
j_call: TRBJ2-1
d_call: NA
cdr3_nt: TGTGCCACCAGCCTCCGAGGGGGGCCCCACCCCTACAATGAGCAGTTCTTC
cdr3_aa: CATSLRGGPHPYNEQFF

v_call: TRBV9
clone_size: NA
j_call: TRBJ1-1
d_call: NA
cdr3_nt: TGTGCCAGCAGCGTAGACGGACGCCCGGCCATGAACACTGAAGCTTTCTTT
cdr3_aa: CASSVDGRPAMNTEAFF

v_call: TRBV7-9
clone_size: NA
j_call: TRBJ1-2
d_call: NA
cdr3_nt: TGTGCCAGCAGCTTAGGGACAGCCAAGGGGTATGGCTACACCTTC
cdr3_aa: CASSLGTAKGYGYTF

v_call: TRBV9
clone_size: NA
j_call: TRBJ2-3
d_call: TRBD2
cdr3_nt: TGTGCCAGCAGCGTAGGTACTAGCGAGGTTTGGAATACGCAGTATTTT
cdr3_aa: CASSVGTSEVWNTQYF

v_call: TRBV10-3
clone_size: NA
j_call: TRBJ2-7
d_call: TRBD1
cdr3_nt: TGTGCCATCAGTGGTGGACAGGTCGGCGGTACCTACGAGCAGTACTTC
cdr3_aa: CAISGGQVGGTYEQYF

v_call: TRBV7-2
clone_size: NA
j_call: TRBJ2-5
d_call: TRBD2
cdr3_nt: TGTGCCAGCAGCTCCCTAGCGGGAGGGGAGGAGACCCAGTACTTC
cdr3_aa: CASSSLAGGEETQYF

v_call: TRBV3-1/TRBV3-2
clone_size: few
j_call: TRBJ2-7
d_call: NA
cdr3_nt: TGTGCCAGCAGCCCTCTGGGTTACGAGCAGTACTTC
cdr3_aa: CASSPLGYEQYF

v_call: TRBV3-1/TRBV3-2
clone_size: NA
j_call: TRBJ2-7
d_call: TRBD2
cdr3_nt: TGTGCCAGCAGCCAAGTCGGGGAGGGGCCCTACGAGCAGTACTTC
cdr3_aa: CASSQVGEGPYEQYF

v_call: TRBV18
clone_size: NA
j_call: TRBJ1-1
d_call: NA
cdr3_nt: TGTGCCAGCTCACCATCGGGGGCCGGGACTGAAGCTTTCTTT
cdr3_aa: CASSPSGAGTEAFF

v_call: TRBV12-3/TRBV12-4
clone_size: few
j_call: TRBJ1-3
d_call: NA
cdr3_nt: TGTGCCAGCAGTTTGGGCTTTGGAAACACCATATATTTT
cdr3_aa: CASSLGFGNTIYF

v_call: TRBV3-1/TRBV3-2
clone_size: NA
j_call: TRBJ2-3
d_call: TRBD2
cdr3_nt: TGTGCCAGCAGCCAAGATTTAGCGGGGAACACAGATACGCAGTATTTT
cdr3_aa: CASSQDLAGNTDTQYF

v_call: TRBV12-3/TRBV12-4
clone_size: NA
j_call: TRBJ2-5
d_call: NA
cdr3_nt: TGTGCCAGCAGCCCAACAGAAGTAGAGACCCAGTACTTC
cdr3_aa: CASSPTEVETQYF

v_call: TRBV28
clone_size: NA
j_call: TRBJ1-2
d_call: NA
cdr3_nt: TGTGCCAGCAGTTTCCGACCGGGGGGCTACACCTTC
cdr3_aa: CASSFRPGGYTF

v_call: TRBV29-1
clone_size: NA
j_call: TRBJ1-5
d_call: NA
cdr3_nt: TGCAGCGTTGGGGAGAATAGCAATCAGCCCCAGCATTTT
cdr3_aa: CSVGENSNQPQHF

v_call: TRBV7-3
clone_size: NA
j_call: TRBJ2-1
d_call: NA
cdr3_nt: TGTGCCAGCAGCCCCAGGCGACTAGCCTACAATGAGCAGTTCTTC
cdr3_aa: CASSPRRLAYNEQFF

v_call: TRBV2
clone_size: once
j_call: TRBJ2-1
d_call: TRBD1
cdr3_nt: TGTGCCAGCAGCTGGACAGGTTTAAGTAATGAGCAGTTCTTC
cdr3_aa: CASSWTGLSNEQFF

v_call: TRBV7-2
clone_size: NA
j_call: TRBJ2-7
d_call: NA
cdr3_nt: TGTGCCAGCAGCTTAAAGGGGGTCAGCTACGAGCAGTACTTC
cdr3_aa: CASSLKGVSYEQYF

v_call: TRBV5-1
clone_size: NA
j_call: TRBJ2-1
d_call: NA
cdr3_nt: TGCGCCAGCAGCAGGGACACCGGCTCCTACAATGAGCAGTTCTTC
cdr3_aa: CASSRDTGSYNEQFF

v_call: TRBV21-1
clone_size: once
j_call: TRBJ2-5
d_call: NA
cdr3_nt: TGTGCCAGCAGCATACCTAGCGGTGACGGTGGAGAGACCCAGTACTTC
cdr3_aa: CASSIPSGDGGETQYF

v_call: TRBV7-6
clone_size: NA
j_call: TRBJ1-2
d_call: TRBD1
cdr3_nt: TGTGCCAGCAGCCCACAGGGGTTTGCTAACTATGGCTACACCTTC
cdr3_aa: CASSPQGFANYGYTF

v_call: TRBV28
clone_size: few
j_call: TRBJ2-7
d_call: NA
cdr3_nt: TGTGCCAGCACCCCAAGCGGCCAGACCTACGAGCAGTACTTC
cdr3_aa: CASTPSGQTYEQYF

v_call: TRBV28
clone_size: NA
j_call: TRBJ2-3
d_call: NA
cdr3_nt: TGTGCCAGCAATAATGGGGGTGATGGTGCAGATACGCAGTATTTT
cdr3_aa: CASNNGGDGADTQYF

v_call: TRBV5-8
clone_size: NA
j_call: TRBJ2-3
d_call: TRBD2
cdr3_nt: TGTGCCAGCAGCTTTGTTTGGCGACTAGCTAGCACAGATACGCAGTATTTT
cdr3_aa: CASSFVWRLASTDTQYF

v_call: TRBV6-5
clone_size: NA
j_call: TRBJ2-7
d_call: NA
cdr3_nt: TGTGCCAGCAGTCCCACCGCCTACGAGCAGTACTTC
cdr3_aa: CASSPTAYEQYF

v_call: TRBV19
clone_size: once
j_call: TRBJ2-7
d_call: TRBD2
cdr3_nt: TGTGCCAGCACCCCGCGCGGGGCGGGAGGCGAGCAGTACTTC
cdr3_aa: CASTPRGAGGEQYF

v_call: TRBV9
clone_size: NA
j_call: TRBJ2-1
d_call: NA
cdr3_nt: TGTGCCAGCAGCCCAGCAGACGGTCTCTACAATGAGCAGTTCTTC
cdr3_aa: CASSPADGLYNEQFF

v_call: TRBV3-1/TRBV3-2
clone_size: NA
j_call: TRBJ2-1
d_call: TRBD2
cdr3_nt: TGTGCCAGCAGCTGGACTAGCGGGAACTCCTACAATGAGCAGTTCTTC
cdr3_aa: CASSWTSGNSYNEQFF

v_call: TRBV2
clone_size: once
j_call: TRBJ2-3
d_call: NA
cdr3_nt: TGTGCCAGCCCCCCGGGGGAAGACGCTAGCACAGATACGCAGTATTTT
cdr3_aa: CASPPGEDASTDTQYF

v_call: TRBV4-1
clone_size: NA
j_call: TRBJ1-6
d_call: NA
cdr3_nt: TGCGCCAGCAGCCAATTCTCCCAGGACAAAGGGGGTTCACCCCTCCACTTT
cdr3_aa: CASSQFSQDKGGSPLHF

v_call: TRBV4-3
clone_size: NA
j_call: TRBJ2-1
d_call: TRBD2
cdr3_nt: TGCGCCAGCAGCCAAGATCAGGGGACTAGCGTCAGCTCCTACAATGAGCAGTTCTTC
cdr3_aa: CASSQDQGTSVSSYNEQFF

v_call: TRBV28
clone_size: few
j_call: TRBJ2-1
d_call: TRBD2
cdr3_nt: TGTGCCAGCAGTTTTGGGACTATAAACAATGAGCAGTTCTTC
cdr3_aa: CASSFGTINNEQFF

v_call: TRBV19
clone_size: once
j_call: TRBJ1-1
d_call: NA
cdr3_nt: TGTGCCAGTTCTGGGGCCCTGAACACTGAAGCTTTCTTT
cdr3_aa: CASSGALNTEAFF

v_call: TRBV7-9
clone_size: NA
j_call: TRBJ2-5
d_call: NA
cdr3_nt: TGTGCCAGCAGCCGCCTGGGGGGAAGGGGAGAGACCCAGTACTTC
cdr3_aa: CASSRLGGRGETQYF

v_call: TRBV27
clone_size: NA
j_call: TRBJ1-4
d_call: TRBD1
cdr3_nt: TGTGCCAGCAGTCCCCGGACAGGTCTGGAAAAACTGTTTTTT
cdr3_aa: CASSPRTGLEKLFF

v_call: TRBV10-1
clone_size: NA
j_call: TRBJ2-1
d_call: NA
cdr3_nt: TGCGCCAGCAGTGATACTTTGCGGATGGGTGAGCAGTTCTTC
cdr3_aa: CASSDTLRMGEQFF

v_call: TRBV5-4
clone_size: NA
j_call: TRBJ2-5
d_call: TRBD1
cdr3_nt: TGTGCCAGCACTAAATTAGACAGGGTCGGGGAGACCCAGTACTTC
cdr3_aa: CASTKLDRVGETQYF

v_call: TRBV5-1
clone_size: NA
j_call: TRBJ2-5
d_call: NA
cdr3_nt: TGCGCCAGCAGCGGGGGGCCGGACAGCCCCTTTGGCGAGACCCAGTACTTC
cdr3_aa: CASSGGPDSPFGETQYF

v_call: TRBV19
clone_size: NA
j_call: TRBJ1-1
d_call: TRBD1
cdr3_nt: TGTGCCAGTAGACGGACAGGGAACACTGAAGCTTTCTTT
cdr3_aa: CASRRTGNTEAFF

v_call: TRBV7-3
clone_size: NA
j_call: TRBJ1-2
d_call: NA
cdr3_nt: TGTGCCAGCAGCTTTCCGGGGGCGCGGGGCTACACCTTC
cdr3_aa: CASSFPGARGYTF

v_call: TRBV28
clone_size: NA
j_call: TRBJ2-1
d_call: TRBD2
cdr3_nt: TGTGCCAGCAGTGCTGGACTAGCGGATTACAATGAGCAGTTCTTC
cdr3_aa: CASSAGLADYNEQFF

v_call: TRBV7-2
clone_size: NA
j_call: TRBJ2-1
d_call: NA
cdr3_nt: TGTGCCAGCAGCCGCTCCCCCCGGAGGAGGGGCGACAATGAGCAGTTCTTC
cdr3_aa: CASSRSPRRRGDNEQFF

v_call: TRBV6-5
clone_size: NA
j_call: TRBJ2-7
d_call: TRBD1
cdr3_nt: TGTGCCAGCAGTTTGACAGGGCCCTCTAAAAACGAGCAGTACTTC
cdr3_aa: CASSLTGPSKNEQYF

v_call: TRBV19
clone_size: NA
j_call: TRBJ1-6
d_call: NA
cdr3_nt: TGTGCCAGTAGAACCTCAGCGATCCCAAATTCACCCCTCCACTTT
cdr3_aa: CASRTSAIPNSPLHF

v_call: TRBV28
clone_size: NA
j_call: TRBJ1-5
d_call: NA
cdr3_nt: TGTGCCAGCACCCCACAGCTTTATCAGCCCCAGCATTTT
cdr3_aa: CASTPQLYQPQHF